The 15 T cell receptor beta chains below were found in one sample sequenced in a study of T cell clonality in common variable immunodeficiency. These receptors' antigens are unknown. Produced via immunoSEQ multiplex PCR; TCRdb's table is partial and in-frame only. The sample contains 20,000 or so clones, none of them singletons. Notes on the study in general: Reportedly, TCR beta sequences from common variable immunodeficiency showed fewer deletions and N-nucleotide insertions.

Specimen: peripheral blood mononuclear cells. These TCRs come from a human donor with common variable immunodeficiency.

This clone was seen ten or more times. Read sequence stops 3 residues before the CDR3 end, and the germline J gene provides the missing end. This chain connects TRBV2 to TRBJ2-1; D gene unclear. V dropped 4 bases and J dropped 7 bases, with 11 bases sitting between them. Germline loops: CDR1 SNHLY, CDR2 FYNNEI. This CDR3 has 13 residues. CDR3 sequence: CASSGLANNEQFF. The CDR3 bases that were read are TGTGCCAGCAGTGGACTCGCTAATAATGAG. The entire variable domain, with the rest obtained from reference TRBV2 and TRBJ2-1, is as follows: EPEVTQTPSHQVTQMGQEVILRCVPISNHLYFYWYRQILGQKVEFLVSFYNNEISEKSEIFDDQFSVERPDGSNFTLKIRSTKLEDSAMYFCASSGLANNEQFFGPGTRLTVL.

This clone was counted at least ten times. Coverage ceases 3 residues before the CDR3 finishes, and the germline J gene fills in the end. The chain uses TRBV7-8 and TRBJ1-5; 10 bases are shared with TRBD1. The germline V gene encodes CDR1 SGHVS and CDR2 FQNEAQ. The CDR3 spans 16 residues. Germline trimming cut 5 bases from V and 2 bases from J; bases unmatched to any gene: 6. Partial CDR3 DNA: TGTGCCAGCAGCACGTCCGGGACAGGGGGCAATCAGCCC. Its protein is CASSTSGTGGNQP. The CDR3 reads in full as CASSTSGTGGNQPQHF.

At least ten counts were recorded for this clone. The DNA ends 3 residues before the CDR3 does, and the rest of the CDR3 is filled in from the germline J gene. This chain links TRBV7-6 with TRBJ2-3; 8 positions match TRBD2. The CDR3 is 15 amino acids. In germline, CDR1 is SGHVS, CDR2 FNYEAQ. V lost 6 bases to trimming and J lost 8 bases; unmatched junction nucleotides: 13. The CDR3 region is CASRSTSGGDPTQYF. The CDR3 bases that were read are TGTGCCAGCAGATCTACTAGCGGTGGGGATCCTACG.

About this clone itself: With the read ending 3 residues before the CDR3 end, the germline J gene is used to fill in that end. The chain uses TRBV20-1 and TRBJ2-7; D possibly corresponds to TRBD1 (6 bases). The CDR3 has 16 amino acids. The ends were cut back, 4 bases at V and 0 bases at J, with 19 bases in the middle. CDR1 DFQATT and CDR2 SNEGSKA come from the germline V gene (reference sequence). Here the CDR3 reads CSAKPGHHLVSYEQYF. The CDR3 DNA, read in part, is TGCAGTGCTAAGCCGGGACACCACTTAGTCTCCTACGAG.

There are many counts of this clone. The sequenced fragment ends 3 residues before the CDR3 boundary, so the rest is inferred from the germline J gene. The chain uses TRBV9 and TRBJ2-7, with 11 bases that match TRBD2. J lost 5 bases, V lost 4 bases, and 11 bases had no gene match. Germline V gene sequence: CDR1 SGDLS, CDR2 YYNGEE. The CDR3 spans 16 residues. Incomplete CDR3 DNA: TGTGCCAGCAGCCCCACCGGTCTAGCGGGAGGAAACGAG. Amino acids: CASSPTGLAGGNE. The CDR3 reads in full as CASSPTGLAGGNEQYF.

This clone was found many times. The read is 3 residues too short to cover the CDR3 end, so that end is filled in from the germline J gene. The chain is built from TRBV19 and TRBJ1-6; maybe TRBD1 (6 bases). In germline, CDR1 is LNHDA, CDR2 SQIVND (reference sequence). The CDR3 is 16 residues long. V was clipped by 6 bases and J by 0 bases, with 12 bases between them. Incomplete CDR3 DNA: TGTGCCAGTAGCAGTACAGGGAGCTCCTATAATTCACCC. Amino acids: CASSSTGSSYNSP. The full CDR3 protein reads CASSSTGSSYNSPLHF.

This clone occurred many times. Read sequence stops 3 residues before the CDR3 end, and the germline J gene provides the missing end. The chain employs TRBV5-1 and TRBJ2-7, with TRBD1 matching over 7 bases. V shed 4 bases, J shed 3 bases, and the junction held 10 bases outside the gene matches. From germline, CDR1 is SGHRS and CDR2 YFSETQ. The CDR3 extends over 15 amino acids. The sequenced part of the CDR3 DNA is TGCGCCAGCAGCGTCGGGACAGACCTTAGCTACGAG. It encodes CASSVGTDLSYE. The full-length CDR3 reads as CASSVGTDLSYEQYF.

This clone was picked up many times. The CDR3 end is not reached by the read, which stops 3 residues before it; the germline J gene fills it in. The V gene is TRBV5-4, the J gene TRBJ1-1; weak D call: TRBD1 (5 bases). Trimming left V 3 bases short and J 6 bases short, with 9 bases between. The germline V gene has CDR1 SGHNT and CDR2 YYREEE (reference sequence). CDR3 length equals 12 residues. CDR3 bases read: TGTGCCAGCAGCTGGGACTACCCTGAA. Translating gives CASSWDYPE. In full, the CDR3 reads CASSWDYPEAFF.

This clone was counted many times. The read is 3 residues too short to cover the CDR3 end, so that end is filled in from the germline J gene. The gene calls are TRBV20-1 and TRBJ2-2, with D possibly TRBD2 on 6 matching bases. This CDR3 is 14 amino acids long. V was shortened by 3 bases and J by 0 bases, with 8 bases between the two germline ends. Germline V gene data show CDR1 as DFQATT and CDR2 as SNEGSKA (reference sequence). CDR3 sequence reads: CSASSGANTGELFF. CDR3 bases read: TGCAGTGCTAGTAGCGGAGCGAACACCGGGGAG.

The sample holds a few counts of this clone. The sequenced fragment ends 3 residues before the CDR3 boundary, so the rest is inferred from the germline J gene. The chain has TRBV20-1 and TRBJ2-7; the D gene is possibly TRBD2 (6 bases). The CDR3 is 15 residues long. V lost 4 bases, J lost 4 bases, and 20 bases lay in between. CDR1 and CDR2 from the germline V gene are DFQATT and SNEGSKA (reference sequence). CDR3 DNA, as far as it was read: TGCAGTGCTACTGCGACTAGTGGGAGGTCTTACGAG. It codes for CSATATSGRSYE. The full CDR3 sequence reads CSATATSGRSYEQYF.

This clone was recorded many times. The CDR3 goes on 3 residues after the read ends, and that part is filled in from the germline J gene. The V call is TRBV5-1, the J call TRBJ2-7; D may be TRBD2 (6 bases). Trimming stripped 0 bases from V and 6 bases from J, with 13 bases between. Looked up from germline, CDR1 is SGHRS and CDR2 is YFSETQ. This CDR3 is built from 14 residues. The DNA read from the CDR3 is TGCGCCAGCAGCTTGGACGGGCAGGGAGGCGAG. Its translation: CASSLDGQGGE. The CDR3 in its entirety is CASSLDGQGGEQYF. The whole variable domain, filled in from reference TRBV5-1 and TRBJ2-7, reads KAGVTQTPRYLIKTRGQQVTLSCSPISGHRSVSWYQQTPGQGLQFLFEYFSETQRNKGNFPGRFSGRQFSNSRSEMNVSTLELGDSALYLCASSLDGQGGEQYFGPGTRLTVT.

The table lists this clone with many counts. The CDR3 is cut off 3 residues early in the read; its end comes from the germline J gene. V gene TRBV5-4 combines with J gene TRBJ1-3; 9 bases are shared with TRBD1. V trimming: 0 bases; J trimming: 1 base; junction bases outside the gene matches: 2. CDR1 SGHNT and CDR2 YYREEE come from the germline V gene (reference sequence). The CDR3 totals 16 residues. The CDR3 bases that were read are TGTGCCAGCAGCTTGGCCGGGACAGGGTCTGGAAACACC. Its translation: CASSLAGTGSGNT. The CDR3, in full, reads CASSLAGTGSGNTIYF.

There are many counts of this clone. The DNA ends 3 residues before the CDR3 does, and the rest of the CDR3 is filled in from the germline J gene. This chain connects TRBV11-2 to TRBJ2-7; 8 nucleotides align to TRBD2. Germline CDR1 is SGHAT and CDR2 is FQNNGV. With V trimmed by 7 bases and J by 2 bases, 7 bases remained unmatched. This CDR3 spans 14 amino acids. CDR3 protein: CASIGLAGPYEQYF. The DNA read from the CDR3 is TGTGCCAGCATCGGGCTAGCGGGCCCCTACGAG.

This clone showed up many times. The CDR3 extends 3 residues past the end of the read, so its final part is completed from the germline J gene. The gene calls are TRBV2 and TRBJ1-1; tentative D call: TRBD1 (6 bases). The CDR3 runs 14 residues. Trimming stripped 8 bases from V and 0 bases from J, with 13 bases between. CDR1 is SNHLY, CDR2 FYNNEI, per germline. CDR3 bases read: TGTGCCAGCGTTCGACAGGACTTGAACACTGAA. It codes for CASVRQDLNTE. The full CDR3 protein reads CASVRQDLNTEAFF.

Within the sample, this clone is medium-sized (0.01 to 0.1%). The read comes to an end 3 residues before the CDR3 does, leaving the germline J gene to fill in the end. V and J are TRBV7-3 and TRBJ2-1, with 11 bases aligning to TRBD2. CDR1 is SGHTA and CDR2 is FQGTGA in the germline V gene. The CDR3 runs 16 residues. After removal of 5 bases from V and 6 bases from J, the junction contained 9 bases not matched to a gene. The CDR3 reads CASSPLTSGAPNEQFF. The CDR3 bases that were read are TGTGCCAGCAGCCCCCTGACTAGCGGGGCACCCAATGAG.